A selection of T cell receptor beta chains follows, all from one sample in a study of T-cell memory formation after mild COVID-19. TCRdb used MiXCR to reprocess the 5' RACE reads, holding one entry per CDR3 protein. Among 140,000 to 150,000 distinct CDR3 sequences listed, approximately 25% were seen once. Specimen: PBMCs or a T cell subset sorted from them (not recorded which). The receptors were sampled from an adult woman who had mild COVID-19 (a few samples of this study predate the infection). Cell type and time point are not known. The CDR3 runs from the conserved cysteine through the conserved F or W. A D gene is named only where the DNA matches it firmly. A clone size is listed for some rows: how often the clone was seen (once, few, many), or a class if it is expanded.

.	.	TRBJ2-3	TRBV6-5	TGTGCCAGCAGCCCTACAACAGGATCGGATACGCAGTATTTT	CASSPTTGSDTQYF
.	.	TRBJ1-1	TRBV19	TGTGCCAGTAGTAGGAAGGGGTTAATCACTGAAGCTTTCTTT	CASSRKGLITEAFF
.	TRBD1	TRBJ2-1	TRBV5-1	TGCGCCAGCAGCTTGTATTCAGGGGGCAGTAACAATGAGCAGTTCTTC	CASSLYSGGSNNEQFF
few	.	TRBJ2-3	TRBV6-2/TRBV6-3	TGTGCCAGCAGGGACCCAGGTGGTCCAGTGGGGGATACGCAGTATTTT	CASRDPGGPVGDTQYF
.	.	TRBJ2-2	TRBV19	TGTGCCAGTATGAGGGGCGGGGAGCTGTTTTTT	CASMRGGELFF
.	.	TRBJ1-2	TRBV5-1	TGCGCCGGCAGCTTGGATGGGGTTGGCTACACCTTC	CAGSLDGVGYTF
.	.	TRBJ1-1	TRBV5-1	TGCGCCAGCAGCTTGGCGGGGGGTGTCACTGAAGCTTTCTTT	CASSLAGGVTEAFF
few	.	TRBJ1-1	TRBV30	TGTGCCTGGAGTGTTGGGCAGGGAGGCACTGAAGCTTTCTTT	CAWSVGQGGTEAFF
few	.	TRBJ2-5	TRBV20-1	TGCAGTGCTACCCCGGACATTGAAGAGACCCAGTACTTC	CSATPDIEETQYF
few	.	TRBJ1-2	TRBV7-9	TGTGCCAGCAGCCCCTCCTCGACAGTCTTCTATGGCTACACCTTC	CASSPSSTVFYGYTF
.	.	TRBJ1-2	TRBV7-9	TGTGCCAGCCAGGAAGGGATAAACTATGGCTACACCTTC	CASQEGINYGYTF
.	.	TRBJ1-5	TRBV15	TGTGCCACCAGCAGAGAATTGAGCAATCAGCCCCAGCATTTT	CATSRELSNQPQHF
.	TRBD2	TRBJ2-2	TRBV29-1	TGCAGCGCGCGGGAGACCGGGGAGCTGTTTTTT	CSARETGELFF
.	.	TRBJ1-2	TRBV12-3/TRBV12-4	TGTGCCAGCAGTTTAGCGCTGGGCGGCTACACCTTC	CASSLALGGYTF
.	.	TRBJ1-1	TRBV19	TGTGCCACTAATCCGGGGGCGCGCACTGAAGCTTTCTTT	CATNPGARTEAFF
few	TRBD1	TRBJ2-7	TRBV5-1	TGCGCCAGCAGTGACGAGACAGGGGGCTTCGACGAGCAGTACTTC	CASSDETGGFDEQYF
.	TRBD2	TRBJ2-1	TRBV3-1	TGTGCCAGCCCCCGAGGCCTAGCCGGGGGGAGCTCCTACAATGAGCAGTTCTTC	CASPRGLAGGSSYNEQFF
.	.	TRBJ2-3	TRBV7-2	TGTGCCAGCAGCTCTATGGGCGGGAATACAGATACGCAGTATTTT	CASSSMGGNTDTQYF
.	TRBD2	TRBJ2-1	TRBV5-6	TGTGCCAGCAGCCCTATTGGGGGGGTCTCCTACAATGAGCAGTTCTTC	CASSPIGGVSYNEQFF
few	TRBD2	TRBJ2-5	TRBV7-2	TGTGCCAGCAGCTCCCGGACTAGCGGGGGGGCCTTCTCCCAAGAGACCCAGTACTTC	CASSSRTSGGAFSQETQYF
.	TRBD2	TRBJ2-1	TRBV24-1	TGTGCCACCAGTCCAAGCGGGGGGTACTACAATGAGCAGTTCTTC	CATSPSGGYYNEQFF
.	.	TRBJ2-1	TRBV27	TGTGCCAGCAGTCCCTACCCGATCAATGAGCAGTTCTTC	CASSPYPINEQFF
.	.	TRBJ1-1	TRBV25-1	TGTGCCACCGGAATGGGGGGTACTGAAGCTTTCTTT	CATGMGGTEAFF
.	.	TRBJ2-7	TRBV12-3/TRBV12-4	TGTGCCAGCAGTTTTCGGGCTTACGAGCAGTACTTC	CASSFRAYEQYF
few	TRBD1	TRBJ2-7	TRBV29-1	TGCAGCGTCGTTAGGACAGGGGCGGACGAGCAGTACTTC	CSVVRTGADEQYF
.	TRBD2	TRBJ2-1	TRBV7-9	TGTGCCAGCTCCTCGGAGACTAGCCCGGACCATGAGCAGTTCTTC	CASSSETSPDHEQFF
.	.	TRBJ1-5	TRBV13	TGTGCCAGCAGCTTGGGTCGGTCAGATTTAATCAATCAGCCCCAGCATTTT	CASSLGRSDLINQPQHF
.	.	TRBJ2-3	TRBV28	TGTGCCAGCCTCTCGATTGACGGGCCAGATACGCAGTATTTT	CASLSIDGPDTQYF
few	.	TRBJ2-7	TRBV12-3/TRBV12-4	TGTGCCAGCAGTTTTTTCGGAGGGAGCTACGAGCAGTACTTC	CASSFFGGSYEQYF
.	.	TRBJ2-3	TRBV7-9	TGTGCCAGCAGCTTAAGCGTCAGGAGCACAGATACGCAGTATTTT	CASSLSVRSTDTQYF
.	TRBD1	TRBJ1-1	TRBV7-9	TGTGCCAGCAGTCATTACCAGGGGGCGCACACTGAAGCTTTCTTT	CASSHYQGAHTEAFF
.	.	TRBJ2-1	TRBV29-1	TGCAGCGTTGGTCACAGCTTCAATGAGCAGTTCTTC	CSVGHSFNEQFF
.	TRBD1	TRBJ1-2	TRBV12-3/TRBV12-4	TGTGCCAGCAGTTTAGGGGGACAGGGGAGGTCGGGTGGCTACACCTTC	CASSLGGQGRSGGYTF
.	.	TRBJ2-6	TRBV7-9	TGTGCCAGCAGCCCCCCGTACGCAACTGGGGCCAACGTCCTGACTTTC	CASSPPYATGANVLTF
few	TRBD2	TRBJ2-5	TRBV12-3/TRBV12-4	TGTGCCAGCAGTTTAACTGGGGGAGGGCCAGGGGAGACCCAGTACTTC	CASSLTGGGPGETQYF
once	.	TRBJ1-1	TRBV4-1	TGCGCCAGCAGCCTAGTGGTTCGTGGACGAACTGAAGCTTTCTTT	CASSLVVRGRTEAFF
.	.	TRBJ2-2	TRBV9	.	CASSTSGGHDTGELFF
.	.	TRBJ2-2	TRBV12-3/TRBV12-4	TGTGCCAGCACCTGGGACGGCCAACGCCTGTTTTTT	CASTWDGQRLFF
.	.	TRBJ2-7	TRBV7-9	TGTGCCAGCAGCTTAGGACAGTACAACTACGAGCAGTACTTC	CASSLGQYNYEQYF
few	.	TRBJ2-1	TRBV12-3/TRBV12-4	TGTGCCAGCAGTTTAGGGCCCGGCTCCTACAATGAGCAGTTCTTC	CASSLGPGSYNEQFF
.	TRBD2	TRBJ2-1	TRBV7-9	TGTGCCAGCAGGGAGCCCATAGCGGGAGCTTCGTACAATGAGCAGTTCTTC	CASREPIAGASYNEQFF
once	.	TRBJ2-2	TRBV6-5	TGTGCCAGAAATGGTGGCGCGAACACCGGGGAGCTGTTTTTT	CARNGGANTGELFF
.	.	TRBJ2-2	TRBV7-9	TGTGCCAGCAGCGTCCCCCCCGGGGAGCTGTTTTTT	CASSVPPGELFF
few	TRBD2	TRBJ2-1	TRBV4-3	TGCGCCAGCAGCCAAGCCTTCCGGACTAGCGGACACAATGAGCAGTTCTTC	CASSQAFRTSGHNEQFF
few	.	TRBJ2-2	TRBV13	TGTGCCAGCAGCTTAGCGGGGTATAACACCGGGGAGCTGTTTTTT	CASSLAGYNTGELFF
few	.	TRBJ1-1	TRBV4-1	TGCGCCAGCAGCCAAGATTGGGCTGGCGGGAACACTGAAGCTTTCTTT	CASSQDWAGGNTEAFF
few	.	TRBJ2-5	TRBV2	TGTGCCAGCAGACCAGTCCTAGGGATGCGGGAGACCCAGTACTTC	CASRPVLGMRETQYF
many	.	TRBJ2-1	TRBV20-1	TGCAGTGCCGCGAGGGGGGAAGACAATGAGCAGTTCTTC	CSAARGEDNEQFF
many	TRBD1	TRBJ2-7	TRBV6-6	TGTGCCAGCAGTTACTCTTGGGACAGGGACTACTACGAGCAGTACTTC	CASSYSWDRDYYEQYF
few	.	TRBJ1-5	TRBV2	TGTGCCAGCCGCGGGGGCGGTCAGCCCCAGCATTTT	CASRGGGQPQHF
.	TRBD1	TRBJ2-7	TRBV6-6	TGTGCCAGTGGGACAGGCTCCTACGAGCAGTACTTC	CASGTGSYEQYF
.	.	TRBJ1-1	TRBV24-1	TGTGCCACCAGAGACCGGACTCGGGACGGTGCTTTCTTT	CATRDRTRDGAFF
few	.	TRBJ2-7	TRBV4-1	TGCGCCAGCAGCCAGGCCTGGCCCGGTCTTAACTACGAGCAGTACTTC	CASSQAWPGLNYEQYF
few	TRBD1	TRBJ2-6	TRBV7-2	TGTGCCAGCAGACGAAACAGGGGTGGTGGGGCCAACGTCCTGACTTTC	CASRRNRGGGANVLTF